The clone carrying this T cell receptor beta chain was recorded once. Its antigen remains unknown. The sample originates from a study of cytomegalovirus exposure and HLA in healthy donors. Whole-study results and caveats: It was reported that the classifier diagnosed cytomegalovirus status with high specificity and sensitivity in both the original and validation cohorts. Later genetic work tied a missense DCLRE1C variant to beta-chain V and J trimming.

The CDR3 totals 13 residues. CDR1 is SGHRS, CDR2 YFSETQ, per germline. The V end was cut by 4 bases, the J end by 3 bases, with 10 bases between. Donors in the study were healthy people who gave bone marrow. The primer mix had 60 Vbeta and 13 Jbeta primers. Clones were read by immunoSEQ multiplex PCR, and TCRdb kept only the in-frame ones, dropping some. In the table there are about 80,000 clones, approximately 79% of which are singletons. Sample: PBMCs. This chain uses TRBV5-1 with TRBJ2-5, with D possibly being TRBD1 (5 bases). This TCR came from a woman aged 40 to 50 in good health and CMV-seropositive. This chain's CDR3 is CASSLMTEETQYF. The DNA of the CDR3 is TGCGCCAGCAGCCTGATGACAGAAGAGACCCAGTACTTC.